Each of the 27 T cell receptor beta chains below was sequenced from the same sample in a study of read filtering for tumor transcriptome and immune sequencing. From 350 to 500 ng of RNA, a library with molecular barcoded alpha/delta and beta/gamma adaptors was made. Each CDR3 protein is one row after TCRdb ran MiXCR on the reads. The sample lists around 40,000 distinct CDR3 sequences; about 10% were seen once. The sequenced sample was a population of CD138-negative cells sorted from bone marrow. All receptors derive from a donor over 35 with multiple myeloma.

As for this clonotype: A single base separates this from a much larger clone, so it may be a read error. The V and J genes are TRBV7-2 and TRBJ2-7, with 9 bases lining up with TRBD2. This CDR3 spans 12 amino acids. In germline, CDR1 is SGHTA, CDR2 FQGNSA. The CDR3 sequence: CSSRAGGSEQYF. The CDR3 nucleotides read TGTTCCAGCAGAGCGGGGGGAAGCGAGCAGTACTTC.

This clonotype has ten or more counts. This chain connects TRBV2 to TRBJ1-1; D is ambiguous. The ends were cut back, 5 bases at V and 6 bases at J, with 16 bases in the middle. Germline lookup yields CDR1 SNHLY and CDR2 FYNNEI. The CDR3 consists of 14 residues. CDR3: CASSFRASDSEAFF. The CDR3 bases are TGTGCCAGCAGTTTCCGGGCCTCGGACTCTGAAGCTTTCTTT.

Regarding this clonotype: A much larger clone lies a single base off, so this may be a read error. The chain links TRBV20-1 to TRBJ2-3; D ambiguous. Per germline, CDR1 DFQATT and CDR2 SNEGSKA (reference sequence). The CDR3 contains 15 residues. V lost 5 bases and J lost 5, with 20 bases in between. CDR3 region: CSAPKNALRRDTQYF. The DNA for the CDR3 is TGCAGTGCTCCCAAAAACGCCCTGCGAAGAGATACGCAGTATTTT.

This clonotype showed up many times. The V and J genes are TRBV20-1 and TRBJ2-3; 7 bases are shared with TRBD2. The germline gives CDR1 DFQATT, CDR2 SNEGSKA (reference sequence). V shed 2 bases and J 1 base; nucleotides not matched to a gene: 0. The CDR3 has 13 residues. The CDR3 sequence is CSARTSGTDTQYF. CDR3 sequence (DNA): TGCAGTGCTAGAACTAGCGGCACAGATACGCAGTATTTT.

There are many counts of this clonotype. The V call is TRBV20-1, the J call TRBJ1-6, with unresolved D. The CDR3 has 14 amino acids. In germline, CDR1 is DFQATT, CDR2 SNEGSKA (reference sequence). Between the trimmed V and J ends, which lost 4 bases and 4 bases, there was a span of 11 bases. DNA of the CDR3: TGCAGTGCTAAAGGACTGGATTATAATTCACCCCTCCACTTT. Amino acid sequence: CSAKGLDYNSPLHF.

This clonotype was seen repeatedly, ten times or more. Here the CDR3 DNA reads TGTGCCAGTAGTACCGGGGGGGCGAGCCAAGAGACCCAGTACTTC. It codes for CASSTGGASQETQYF. V gene TRBV19 combines with J gene TRBJ2-5; 8 nucleotides line up with TRBD2. This CDR3 comprises 15 residues. Germline CDR1 LNHDA, CDR2 SQIVND (reference sequence). V dropped 4 bases and J dropped 1; count of bases not matched to a gene: 5.

This clonotype has just a few counts. This rearrangement joins TRBV15 to TRBJ2-2, with D possibly being TRBD1 or TRBD2 (5 bases each). The CDR3 covers 15 residues. Germline V gives CDR1 LNHNV, CDR2 YYDKDF (reference sequence). V was shortened by 0 bases and J by 7 bases, with 12 bases between the two germline ends. In nucleotides, the CDR3 is TGTGCCACCAGCAGAGATGGGGGACGGAACGGGGAGCTGTTTTTT. This gives the protein CATSRDGGRNGELFF. Using reference TRBV15 and TRBJ2-2 for the parts outside the CDR3, the full variable domain is DAMVIQNPRYQVTQFGKPVTLSCSQTLNHNVMYWYQQKSSQAPKLLFHYYDKDFNNEADTPDNFQSRRPNTSFCFLDIRSPGLGDTAMYLCATSRDGGRNGELFFGEGSRLTVL.

This clonotype has at least ten counts. The CDR3 DNA reads TGTGCCAGCAGCGTAGCTGGGGATGAGCAGTTCTTC. As protein: CASSVAGDEQFF. V usage is TRBV9 and J usage is TRBJ2-1; D unresolved. CDR1 SGDLS and CDR2 YYNGEE come from the germline V gene. CDR3 length equals 12 residues. V was trimmed by 0 bases and J by 8 bases, leaving 6 bases between them.

Many counts were recorded for this clonotype. The chain recombines TRBV12-3 or TRBV12-4 with TRBJ2-3; the D is unclear. The CDR3 extends over 14 amino acids. V shed 4 bases and J shed 2 bases, with 10 bases lying between them. The CDR3 here is CASSSYTNTDTQYF. Here the CDR3 DNA reads TGTGCCAGCAGTTCTTACACCAACACAGATACGCAGTATTTT.

This clonotype counts as medium-sized (0.01 to 0.1%). The V call is TRBV28, the J call TRBJ2-1, with TRBD1 matching 8 bases. Per germline, CDR1 MDHEN and CDR2 SYDVKM. V was clipped by 5 bases and J by 8 bases; unmatched bases: 11. The CDR3 has 15 amino acids. CDR3 coding DNA: TGTGCCAGCAGTCCGACCCAGGGGGCTTGGGATGAGCAGTTCTTC. Translating it yields CASSPTQGAWDEQFF.

This clonotype appeared a few times. A much larger clone lies one base from this, so it may be a read error. The rearrangement links TRBV6-6 to TRBJ1-5; D gene uncertain. The CDR3 totals 14 residues. The germline V and J ends were trimmed by 5 bases and 3 bases, with 11 bases remaining between them. Germline-derived CDR1 and CDR2 are MNHNY and SVGAGI (reference sequence). CDR3 in amino acids: CASSNSDNNQPQHF. The CDR3 coding sequence is TGTGCCAGCAGTAACAGCGATAACAATCAGCCCCAGCATTTT.

This clonotype was recorded many times. The chain uses TRBV23-1 and TRBJ2-7; D gene ambiguous. TRBV23-1 is sorted into the ORF group, with uncertain function. Trimming removed 6 bases from V and 2 bases from J, with 14 bases in between. The length of the CDR3 is 14 residues. Here the CDR3 DNA reads TGCGCCAGCAGCCTCAGCCCCCGCACCTACGAGCAGTACTTC. It specifies CASSLSPRTYEQYF.

Many counts were recorded for this clonotype. The chain carries TRBV6-6 and TRBJ2-2; D not resolved. The CDR3 is 17 amino acids. Germline V gives CDR1 MNHNY, CDR2 SVGAGI (reference sequence). V lost 7 bases to trimming and J lost 0 bases, with 18 bases between them. CDR3 protein: CASILAPYSSNTGELFF. CDR3 bases: TGTGCCAGCATCTTAGCCCCCTACAGCTCGAACACCGGGGAGCTGTTTTTT.

Note on this clonotype: Relative to the germline gene, one junction end is altered; a read error may explain this. This rearrangement joins TRBV7-6 to TRBJ2-6, with D unresolved. Germline CDR1 is SGHVS and CDR2 is FNYEAQ. The CDR3 is 16 residues long. For the CDR3, the DNA is TGTGCCAGCAGCTCGACAAGTCTCTCTTGGGCCAACGTCCTGACTTTC. Its translation is CASSSTSLSWANVLTF.

This clonotype was detected ten times or more. This chain links TRBV18 with TRBJ2-3; 7 nucleotides match TRBD1. V was clipped by 5 bases and J by 0 bases; unmatched bases: 14. The germline V gene encodes CDR1 KGHSH and CDR2 LQKENI. This CDR3 has 18 residues. CDR3 bases: TGTGCCAGCTCATCCCGGACAGGCAGTAACCCTAGCACAGATACGCAGTATTTT. Its protein is CASSSRTGSNPSTDTQYF. The complete variable domain, with remaining parts taken from reference TRBV18 and TRBJ2-3, reads NAGVMQNPRHLVRRRGQEARLRCSPMKGHSHVYWYRQLPEEGLKFMVYLQKENIIDESGMPKERFSAEFPKEGPSILRIQQVVRGDSAAYFCASSSRTGSNPSTDTQYFGPGTRLTVL.

This clonotype was counted many times. The chain combines TRBV6-4 with TRBJ2-3; no clear D. The CDR3 contains 15 residues. The V end was cut by 10 bases, the J end by 0 bases, with 17 bases between. The germline CDR1 and CDR2 sequences are MRHNA and SNTAGT. The CDR3 region has the DNA TGTGCCACTTCCCCTGGGGAAGGGAGCACAGATACGCAGTATTTT. The encoded protein is CATSPGEGSTDTQYF.

Regarding this clonotype: This likely traces to a read error, being one base from a far larger clone. CDR3 bases: TGTGCCAGCAGCTTAGCGGAGCGAGCAGAGCAGTACTTC. It translates to CASSLAERAEQYF. The chain employs TRBV7-8 and TRBJ2-7; D gene unclear. The V and J ends lost 0 bases and 7 bases respectively, with 10 bases between them. This CDR3 comprises 13 residues. Germline assignment: CDR1 SGHVS and CDR2 FQNEAQ.

This sequence joins TRBV6-6 and TRBJ2-7, with 10 bases matching TRBD1. Germline CDR1 reads MNHNY; CDR2 reads SVGAGI (reference sequence). The CDR3 is 15 amino acids. V shed 7 bases and J 3 bases; nucleotides not matched to a gene: 9. The CDR3 here is CASKDGTGEYYEQYF. The CDR3 DNA follows: TGTGCCAGCAAAGACGGGACAGGGGAATACTACGAGCAGTACTTC.

About this clonotype itself: One base away lies a much larger clone, so this may be a sequencing read error. The chain recombines TRBV19 with TRBJ1-5; D not certain. Germline CDR1 is LNHDA and CDR2 is SQIVND (reference sequence). The CDR3 runs to 15 residues. The germline V and J ends were trimmed by 4 bases and 7 bases, with 17 bases remaining between them. The CDR3 DNA reads as TGTGCCAGTAGTACCCTGGGCTTTTCGGAACAGCCCCAGCATTTT. The encoded protein is CASSTLGFSEQPQHF.

A note on this clonotype: This may be a read error, as it is one base from a much larger clone. The chain recombines TRBV29-1 with TRBJ2-4; tentative D call: TRBD1 (6 bases). Germline-derived CDR1 and CDR2 are SQVTM and ANQGSEA. This CDR3 has 8 residues. CDR3 region: CGVGGQYF. In DNA form, the CDR3 reads TGCGGCGTAGGGGGACAGTACTTC.

In regard to this clonotype: This sequence is one base from a far larger clone and is likely a read error. V gene TRBV29-1 combines with J gene TRBJ1-4, with 8 bases that match TRBD1. TRBJ2-3 explains the end of the DNA better; the J call may be wrong. Germline V CDR1 and CDR2: SQVTM, ANQGSEA. The length of the CDR3 is 13 residues. The CDR3 loop is CSVGTGRADTQYF. DNA of the CDR3: TGCAGCGTTGGGACAGGGCGGGCAGATACGCAGTATTTT.

For this clonotype: A much larger clone differs by one base, so this may be a read error. The chain links TRBV11-2 to TRBJ2-5; 7 bases align to TRBD2. CDR3 length equals 15 residues. In germline, CDR1 is SGHAT, CDR2 FQNNGV. V was clipped by 8 bases and J by 6 bases; unmatched bases: 15. CDR3 in DNA: TGTGCCAGCGGCTCCCCGCTCGTGGGGGGGAAGACCCAGTACTTC. Translation gives CASGSPLVGGKTQYF.

This clonotype has ten or more counts. V gene TRBV7-9 combines with J gene TRBJ2-1, with D perhaps matching TRBD1 (6 bases). The V gene lost 5 bases and the J gene lost 3 bases, with 14 bases spanning the gap. The germline V gene has CDR1 SEHNR and CDR2 FQNEAQ (reference sequence). The CDR3 runs 15 residues. The CDR3: CASSTHRALYNEQFF. The CDR3 DNA reads as TGTGCCAGCAGCACCCACAGGGCCCTCTACAATGAGCAGTTCTTC. Based on the CDR3 plus reference TRBV7-9 and TRBJ2-1, the full variable domain is DTGVSQNPRHKITKRGQNVTFRCDPISEHNRLYWYRQTLGQGPEFLTYFQNEAQLEKSRLLSDRFSAERPKGSFSTLEIQRTEQGDSAMYLCASSTHRALYNEQFFGPGTRLTVL.

At least ten counts were recorded for this clonotype. The V call is TRBV12-3 or TRBV12-4, the J call TRBJ1-2; tentatively, D is TRBD1 (6 bases). The CDR3 extends over 13 amino acids. The V end lost 6 bases, the J end lost 4 bases, and 12 bases lay between the germline ends. The CDR3 DNA reads as TGTGCCAGCAGCCGGACAGCCGCCTATGGCTACACCTTC. Its protein product is CASSRTAAYGYTF.

This clonotype was counted ten times or more. V and J are TRBV6-2 or TRBV6-3 and TRBJ2-6; TRBD1 matches at 9 bases. The trim removed 11 bases at V and 0 bases at J, leaving 8 bases unmatched. Germline values: CDR1 MNHEY, CDR2 SVGEGT. The CDR3 runs to 16 residues. CDR3 amino acids: CAARDREVSGANVLTF. The CDR3 DNA reads as TGTGCCGCCCGGGACAGGGAAGTCTCTGGGGCCAACGTCCTGACTTTC.

The chain joins TRBV7-2 to TRBJ2-3; TRBD1 matches at 9 bases. J gave up 8 bases and V 4 bases, and 7 bases lay outside the gene matches. This CDR3 is built from 14 residues. Germline assignment: CDR1 SGHTA and CDR2 FQGNSA. CDR3 protein: CASSSNRGLGTQYF. The CDR3 DNA reads as TGTGCCAGCAGCTCCAACAGGGGGCTAGGTACGCAGTATTTT.

The chain is built from TRBV11-2 and TRBJ1-5; possible D gene TRBD1, 5 bases. Trimming stripped 2 bases from V and 4 bases from J, with 12 bases between. The CDR3 consists of 15 residues. Germline lookup yields CDR1 SGHAT and CDR2 FQNNGV. CDR3 sequence (DNA): TGTGCCAGCAGCTTAAGTCCAGGGAGGAATCAGCCCCAGCATTTT. Translating it yields CASSLSPGRNQPQHF. The full variable domain, rest sourced from reference TRBV11-2 and TRBJ1-5, is EAGVAQSPRYKIIEKRQSVAFWCNPISGHATLYWYQQILGQGPKLLIQFQNNGVVDDSQLPKDRFSAERLKGVDSTLKIQPAKLEDSAVYLCASSLSPGRNQPQHFGDGTRLSIL.